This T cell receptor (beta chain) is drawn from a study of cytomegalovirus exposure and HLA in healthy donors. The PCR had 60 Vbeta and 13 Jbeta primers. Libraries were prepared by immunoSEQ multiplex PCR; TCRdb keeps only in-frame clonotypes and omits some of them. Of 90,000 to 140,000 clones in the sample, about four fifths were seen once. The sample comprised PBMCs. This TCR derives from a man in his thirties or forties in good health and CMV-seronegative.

The CDR3 DNA sequence: TGTGCCAGCACATCTTCCTATAATTCACCCCTCCACTTT. Its protein product is CASTSSYNSPLHF. J is TRBJ1-6 and V is TRBV10-3; no clear D. The V gene's germline CDR1 is ENHRY and CDR2 SYGVKD. Trimming removed 10 bases from V and 1 base from J, with 8 bases in between. The CDR3 runs to 13 residues.